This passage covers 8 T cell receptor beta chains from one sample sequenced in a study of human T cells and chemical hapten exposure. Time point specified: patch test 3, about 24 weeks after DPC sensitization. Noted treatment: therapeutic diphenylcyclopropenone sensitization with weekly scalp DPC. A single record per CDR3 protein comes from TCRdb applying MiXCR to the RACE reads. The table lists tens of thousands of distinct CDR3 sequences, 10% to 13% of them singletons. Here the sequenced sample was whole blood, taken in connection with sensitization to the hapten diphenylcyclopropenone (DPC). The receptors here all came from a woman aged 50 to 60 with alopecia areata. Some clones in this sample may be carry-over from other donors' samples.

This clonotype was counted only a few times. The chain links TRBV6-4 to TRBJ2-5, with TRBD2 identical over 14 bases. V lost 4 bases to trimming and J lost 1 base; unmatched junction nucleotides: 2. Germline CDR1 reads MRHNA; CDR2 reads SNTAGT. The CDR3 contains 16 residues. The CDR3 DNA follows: TGTGCCAGCAGTGCCGGACTAGCGGGAGGCCAAGAGACCCAGTACTTC. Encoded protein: CASSAGLAGGQETQYF.

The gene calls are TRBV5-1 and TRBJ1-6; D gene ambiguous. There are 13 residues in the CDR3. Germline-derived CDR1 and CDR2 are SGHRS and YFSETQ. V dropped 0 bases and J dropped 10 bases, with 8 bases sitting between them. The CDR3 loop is CASSLAGKSPLHF. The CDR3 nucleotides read TGCGCCAGCAGCTTGGCCGGAAAATCACCCCTCCACTTT.

The CDR3 sequence: CASRSYSGSSYNEQFF. The DNA of the CDR3 is TGTGCCAGCAGATCATACAGCGGTAGCTCCTACAATGAGCAGTTCTTC. This sequence joins TRBV12-3 or TRBV12-4 and TRBJ2-1; the D gene is possibly TRBD2 (5 bases). CDR3 length: 16 residues. V was pared by 6 bases and J by 0 bases, with 15 bases between.

The CDR3 sequence: CASRKVDSTDTQYF. In DNA, the CDR3 is TGCGCCAGCAGGAAGGTAGATAGCACAGATACGCAGTATTTT. The chain joins TRBV5-1 to TRBJ2-3; D is uncertain. The CDR3 loop spans 14 amino acids. V was clipped by 5 bases and J by 0 bases, with 10 bases between them. Per the germline V gene, CDR1 is SGHRS and CDR2 is YFSETQ.

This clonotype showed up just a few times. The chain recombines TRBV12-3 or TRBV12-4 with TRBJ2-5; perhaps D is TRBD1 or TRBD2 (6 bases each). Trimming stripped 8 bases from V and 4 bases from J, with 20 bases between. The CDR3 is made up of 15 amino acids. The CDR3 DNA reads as TGTGCCAGCCGGCTACAGGGAGGTCTCACAGAGACCCAGTACTTC. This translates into CASRLQGGLTETQYF.

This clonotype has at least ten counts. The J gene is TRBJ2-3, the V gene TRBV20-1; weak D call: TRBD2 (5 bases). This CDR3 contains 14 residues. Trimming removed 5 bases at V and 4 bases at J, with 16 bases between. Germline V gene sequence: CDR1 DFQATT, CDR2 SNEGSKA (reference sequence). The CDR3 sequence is CSAFWTETPDTQYF. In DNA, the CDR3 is TGCAGTGCTTTCTGGACTGAAACGCCAGATACGCAGTATTTT.

CDR3 in amino acids: CASSPQGEAKNIQYF. In DNA form, the CDR3 reads TGTGCCAGCAGTCCCCAGGGAGAGGCCAAAAACATTCAGTACTTC. V usage is TRBV28 and J usage is TRBJ2-4; D assignment may be TRBD1 or TRBD2 (5 bases each). This CDR3 region has 15 residues. Trimming shortened V by 5 bases and J by 1 base, and 12 bases separated the two germline ends. Per germline, CDR1 MDHEN and CDR2 SYDVKM.

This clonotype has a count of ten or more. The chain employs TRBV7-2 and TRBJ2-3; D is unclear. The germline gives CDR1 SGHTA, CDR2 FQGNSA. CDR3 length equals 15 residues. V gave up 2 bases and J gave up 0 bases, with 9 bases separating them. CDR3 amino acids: CASSLRRTSTDTQYF. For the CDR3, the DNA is TGTGCCAGCAGCTTACGGAGAACTAGCACAGATACGCAGTATTTT. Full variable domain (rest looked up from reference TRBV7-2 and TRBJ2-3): GAGVSQSPSNKVTEKGKDVELRCDPISGHTALYWYRQSLGQGLEFLIYFQGNSAPDKSGLPSDRFSAERTGGSVSTLTIQRTQQEDSAVYLCASSLRRTSTDTQYFGPGTRLTVL.